This TCR beta chain was recovered during a study of T cells in Graves' hyperthyroidism and ophthalmopathy. This clonotype has just a few counts. Its matching antigen is unknown. RNA transcripts gave rise to amplified TCR beta CDR3 regions. A set of HTBI primers served as the primers for a first-round RT-PCR of the TCR CDR3. TCRdb re-called the multiplex PCR reads through MiXCR, storing one row per CDR3 protein. This table holds over 500,000 distinct CDR3 sequences, about 16% found once. Trimming took off 2 bases at V and 10 bases at J, with 15 bases between the two ends. CDR1 DFQATT and CDR2 SNEGSKA come from the germline V gene (reference sequence). The CDR3 contains 14 residues. Points from the study as a whole: Researchers found most expanded thyroid clonotypes above 0.001 in blood as well.

Ophthalmopathy cases scored 3 or more on the Clinical Activity Score and 4 or more on NOSPECS grade, with duration below 3 months. This chain joins TRBV20-1 and TRBJ1-6, with D tentatively TRBD1 (6 bases). The clonotype comes from a woman under 40 with Graves' ophthalmopathy. Material: blood. CDR3 amino acids: CSARSGQSESPLHF. DNA for the CDR3: TGCAGTGCTAGAAGCGGACAGTCGGAATCACCCCTCCACTTT.